Listed below are T cell receptor beta chains from one sample, sequenced in a study of response to subunit inactivated influenza vaccine. In TCRdb, the RT-PCR reads were re-called with MiXCR into one record per CDR3 protein. The table lists roughly 700,000 distinct CDR3 sequences, around 14% of them singletons. The sequenced sample was PBMCs from blood, obtained around 14 days before vaccination. Receptors originate from a man aged 45-65 years who received an inactivated influenza vaccine. CDR3s leave out the opening cysteine and the closing phenylalanine or tryptophan. A D gene is named only where the DNA matches it firmly.

CDR3aa: ASSIITGELF
v_gene: TRBV19
d_gene: NA
j_gene: TRBJ2-2

CDR3aa: ASSRGTGPLLYNEQF
v_gene: TRBV18
d_gene: TRBD1
j_gene: TRBJ2-1

CDR3aa: ASSLSRVAETQY
v_gene: TRBV27
d_gene: NA
j_gene: TRBJ2-5

CDR3aa: SASPDPYSPLH
v_gene: TRBV20-1
d_gene: NA
j_gene: TRBJ1-6

CDR3aa: ASSPPTGRNTGELF
v_gene: TRBV5-1
d_gene: NA
j_gene: TRBJ2-2

CDR3aa: ASSSEDLVAF
v_gene: TRBV5-4
d_gene: NA
j_gene: TRBJ2-1

CDR3aa: SASLSGGHYNEQF
v_gene: TRBV20-1
d_gene: TRBD2
j_gene: TRBJ2-1

CDR3aa: ASSPPRAGVNTEAF
v_gene: TRBV4-3
d_gene: NA
j_gene: TRBJ1-1

CDR3aa: ASSEGQQVSYEQY
v_gene: TRBV6-1
d_gene: NA
j_gene: TRBJ2-7

CDR3aa: ASTEVWTSPYEQY
v_gene: TRBV10-2
d_gene: TRBD2
j_gene: TRBJ2-7

CDR3aa: ATSDLFANTGELF
v_gene: TRBV24-1
d_gene: NA
j_gene: TRBJ2-2

CDR3aa: ASSSSRLVNTGELF
v_gene: TRBV7-2
d_gene: NA
j_gene: TRBJ2-2

CDR3aa: ASSQQGPRTEAF
v_gene: TRBV28
d_gene: TRBD1
j_gene: TRBJ1-1

CDR3aa: SGGHPKRDGYT
v_gene: TRBV29-1
d_gene: NA
j_gene: TRBJ1-2

CDR3aa: ASSQSGTVGDGYT
v_gene: TRBV5-1
d_gene: NA
j_gene: TRBJ1-2

CDR3aa: ASSLDRADTQY
v_gene: TRBV5-1
d_gene: NA
j_gene: TRBJ2-3

CDR3aa: ASSQAIRDNSYEQY
v_gene: TRBV23-1
d_gene: NA
j_gene: TRBJ2-7

CDR3aa: ASSILAGQNYEQY
v_gene: TRBV19
d_gene: NA
j_gene: TRBJ2-7

CDR3aa: ASKQRGAQETQY
v_gene: TRBV5-1
d_gene: TRBD2
j_gene: TRBJ2-5

CDR3aa: ASSTDRGRHYGYT
v_gene: TRBV19
d_gene: TRBD1
j_gene: TRBJ1-2

CDR3aa: ASSLRSSGRVGELF
v_gene: TRBV7-2
d_gene: TRBD2
j_gene: TRBJ2-2

CDR3aa: AINRLAGENEQF
v_gene: TRBV10-3
d_gene: TRBD2
j_gene: TRBJ2-1

CDR3aa: ASSLAAQGAWEQY
v_gene: TRBV7-2
d_gene: TRBD1
j_gene: TRBJ2-7

CDR3aa: ASSIATPGLSSYNEQF
v_gene: TRBV19
d_gene: TRBD2
j_gene: TRBJ2-1

CDR3aa: ASSSGGYTDTQY
v_gene: TRBV12-3/TRBV12-4
d_gene: NA
j_gene: TRBJ2-3

CDR3aa: AMGPGIAGYNEQF
v_gene: TRBV4-2
d_gene: NA
j_gene: TRBJ2-1

CDR3aa: SARDPDRDYGYT
v_gene: TRBV20-1
d_gene: TRBD1
j_gene: TRBJ1-2

CDR3aa: ASSLYRQGTGEQY
v_gene: TRBV7-6
d_gene: NA
j_gene: TRBJ2-7

CDR3aa: ASSLAMGQAY
v_gene: TRBV7-2
d_gene: NA
j_gene: TRBJ2-7

CDR3aa: ASSLPGERTDTQY
v_gene: TRBV5-1
d_gene: NA
j_gene: TRBJ2-3

CDR3aa: ASNLGGYSNYGYT
v_gene: TRBV28
d_gene: NA
j_gene: TRBJ1-2

CDR3aa: ASSTGVRETQY
v_gene: TRBV5-1
d_gene: TRBD1
j_gene: TRBJ2-5

CDR3aa: ASSVVARNGEQY
v_gene: TRBV28
d_gene: NA
j_gene: TRBJ2-7

CDR3aa: ASSLVSTAFNEKLF
v_gene: TRBV7-2
d_gene: NA
j_gene: TRBJ1-4

CDR3aa: ASSLGLAGEGEQY
v_gene: TRBV5-1
d_gene: TRBD2
j_gene: TRBJ2-7

CDR3aa: SASLGTGSDTQY
v_gene: TRBV20-1
d_gene: TRBD1
j_gene: TRBJ2-3

CDR3aa: ASSYFSGTYEQY
v_gene: TRBV6-2/TRBV6-3
d_gene: NA
j_gene: TRBJ2-7

CDR3aa: ASSPLPAQETQY
v_gene: TRBV6-1
d_gene: NA
j_gene: TRBJ2-5

CDR3aa: ASSQDLGQRQF
v_gene: TRBV4-2
d_gene: NA
j_gene: TRBJ2-1

CDR3aa: ASSEAGLRRGAHNEQF
v_gene: TRBV2
d_gene: NA
j_gene: TRBJ2-1

CDR3aa: ASSQGSGRETQY
v_gene: TRBV4-1
d_gene: NA
j_gene: TRBJ2-5